The entry below describes one T cell receptor beta chain. Its antigen remains unidentified. Per-base qualities were not stored, and no clone one base away is much larger. V gives up 2 bases and J gives up 6 bases, and the segment between their germline ends measures 10 bases. Looking up the germline V gene yields CDR1 KGHSH and CDR2 LQKENI. Including the terminal cysteine and phenylalanine, the CDR3 comprises 13 residues. Only the CDR3 part of the read is kept: 39 bases, read in frame from the first base. This record belongs to a study of response to subunit inactivated influenza vaccine listed by TCRdb under 2018. Study-wide context: Deep quantitative profiling of the T cell receptor repertoire was used in the study to follow responses to a trivalent subunit inactivated influenza vaccine.

The paper's findings and limits, for the study overall: It was suggested by the authors that each seasonal influenza vaccination may recruit only a limited number of new T cells.

Receptors were amplified or captured by RT-PCR. Sequencing used an Illumina HiSeq 2500. TCRdb reran the public reads through fastp at Q25 and MiXCR, keeping productive beta chains. Identical CDR3 protein sequences are pooled into one entry, listed with their most common genes and DNA. Within this sample are 500,000 to 550,000 distinct CDR3 sequences, with 7.6% of them counted one time only. Jointly, the top ten make up 13% of the sample. This sequence was found in a man aged 45 to 70 who received an inactivated influenza vaccine. Donor details come from another sample of the same person, matched by shared clones. This sequence uses TRBV18 and TRBJ1-2; D gene: possibly TRBD1, on 5 matching bases. Sequencing used PBMCs from blood, obtained around 25 months after vaccination. CDR3 region: CASSPNAGDGYTF. The nucleotides read TGTGCCAGCTCACCAAACGCGGGGGATGGCTACACCTTC.